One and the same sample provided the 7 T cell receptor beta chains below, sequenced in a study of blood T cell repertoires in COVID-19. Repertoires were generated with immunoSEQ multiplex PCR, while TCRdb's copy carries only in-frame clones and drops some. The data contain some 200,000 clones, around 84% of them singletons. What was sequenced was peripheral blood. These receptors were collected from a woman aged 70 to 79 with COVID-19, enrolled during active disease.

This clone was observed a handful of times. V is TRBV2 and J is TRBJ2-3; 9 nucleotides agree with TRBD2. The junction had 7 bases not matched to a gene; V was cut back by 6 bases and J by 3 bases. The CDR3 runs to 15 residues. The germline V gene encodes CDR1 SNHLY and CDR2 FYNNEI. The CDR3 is CASRAAGGSTDTQYF. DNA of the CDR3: TGTGCCAGCAGGGCAGCGGGAGGTTCTACAGATACGCAGTATTTT.

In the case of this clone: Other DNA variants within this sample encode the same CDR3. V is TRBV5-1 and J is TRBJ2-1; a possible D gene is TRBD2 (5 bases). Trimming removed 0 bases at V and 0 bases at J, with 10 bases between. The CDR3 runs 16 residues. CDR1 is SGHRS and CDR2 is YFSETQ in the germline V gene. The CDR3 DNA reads TGCGCCAGCAGCTTGGGTTCGGGAAGCTCCTACAATGAGCAGTTCTTC. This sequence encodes CASSLGSGSSYNEQFF.

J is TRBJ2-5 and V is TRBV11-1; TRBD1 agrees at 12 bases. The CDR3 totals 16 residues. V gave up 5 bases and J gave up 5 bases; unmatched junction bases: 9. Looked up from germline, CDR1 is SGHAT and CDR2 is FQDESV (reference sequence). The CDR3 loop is CASSVRDRGRGETQYF. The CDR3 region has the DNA TGTGCCAGCAGCGTCCGGGACAGGGGGCGCGGGGAGACCCAGTACTTC.

In DNA form, the CDR3 reads TGTGCCTGGAGTCCGCAGGGACAGTACCAGCCCCAGCATTTT. Encoded protein: CAWSPQGQYQPQHF. This chain joins TRBV30 and TRBJ1-5, with TRBD1 matching over 7 bases. Germline assignment: CDR1 GTSNPN and CDR2 SVGIG (reference sequence). This CDR3 contains 14 residues. The V gene end was trimmed by 2 bases and the J gene end by 7 bases; junction bases not matched to a gene: 8. Based on the CDR3 plus reference TRBV30 and TRBJ1-5, the full variable domain is SQTIHQWPATLVQPVGSPLSLECTVEGTSNPNLYWYRQAAGRGLQLLFYSVGIGQISSEVPQNLSASRPQDRQFILSSKKLLLSDSGFYLCAWSPQGQYQPQHFGDGTRLSIL.

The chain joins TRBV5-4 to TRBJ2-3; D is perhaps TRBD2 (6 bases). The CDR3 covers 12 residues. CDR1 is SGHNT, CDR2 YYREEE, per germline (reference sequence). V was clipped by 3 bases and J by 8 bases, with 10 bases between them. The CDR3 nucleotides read TGTGCCAGCAGCTCGCCCGGGGGTACGCAGTATTTT. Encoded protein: CASSSPGGTQYF.

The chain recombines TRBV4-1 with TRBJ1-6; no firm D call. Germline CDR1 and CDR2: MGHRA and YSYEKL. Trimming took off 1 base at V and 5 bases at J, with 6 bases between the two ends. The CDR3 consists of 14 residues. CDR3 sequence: CASSQGIDNSPLHF. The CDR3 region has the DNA TGCGCCAGCAGCCAAGGTATCGATAATTCACCCCTCCACTTT.

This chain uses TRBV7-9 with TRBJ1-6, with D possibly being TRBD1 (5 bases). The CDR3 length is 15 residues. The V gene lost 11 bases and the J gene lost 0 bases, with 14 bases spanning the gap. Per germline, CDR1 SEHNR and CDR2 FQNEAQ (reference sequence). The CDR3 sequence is CAGGDSSSYNSPLHF. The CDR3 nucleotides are TGTGCCGGGGGGGACTCGAGCTCCTATAATTCACCCCTCCACTTT.